The entry that follows covers one T cell receptor (beta chain) sequence. Its antigen is still unknown. These data originate in a study of monozygotic twins with inflammatory bowel disease. Study findings and constraints: IBD patients had lower TCRbeta diversity (inverse Simpson) than healthy co-twins. For IBD, no single strong associated signal or clonotype was supported.

The germline V gene has CDR1 SEHNR and CDR2 FQNEAQ (reference sequence). CDR3 length equals 13 residues. TCRdb re-called the 5' RACE reads and catalogs CDR3 proteins one per entry, DNA excluded. This table lists hundreds of thousands of distinct CDR3 sequences. This TCR derives from a human donor with ulcerative colitis or Crohn's disease, or a healthy co-twin of an affected twin (not recorded which). The sample comprised blood. J is TRBJ1-5 and V is TRBV7-9. The CDR3: CASSFWAGQPQHF. Full variable domain (missing parts from reference TRBV7-9 and TRBJ1-5): DTGVSQNPRHKITKRGQNVTFRCDPISEHNRLYWYRQTLGQGPEFLTYFQNEAQLEKSRLLSDRFSAERPKGSFSTLEIQRTEQGDSAMYLCASSFWAGQPQHFGDGTRLSIL.